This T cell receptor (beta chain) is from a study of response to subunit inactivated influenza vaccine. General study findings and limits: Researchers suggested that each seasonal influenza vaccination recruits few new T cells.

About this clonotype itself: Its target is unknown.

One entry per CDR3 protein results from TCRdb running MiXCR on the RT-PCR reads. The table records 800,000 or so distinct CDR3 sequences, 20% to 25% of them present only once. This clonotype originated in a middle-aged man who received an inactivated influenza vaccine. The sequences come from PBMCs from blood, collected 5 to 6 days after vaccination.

This chain's CDR3 is CASSSSPGQGYGYTF. CDR3 coding DNA: TGTGCCAGCAGCTCTTCACCGGGACAGGGGTATGGCTACACCTTC. The chain recombines TRBV7-2 with TRBJ1-2; 10 nucleotides align to TRBD1. The CDR3 covers 15 residues. Germline V CDR1 and CDR2: SGHTA, FQGNSA. The V segment lost 4 bases and the J segment 5 bases; nucleotides outside the gene matches: 7.